This record looks at one T cell receptor (beta chain) sequence and its context. The target of this receptor is not known. A read error may explain this, as a much larger clone is one base away. Likely a read error: the CDR3 ends without its conserved phenylalanine or tryptophan. The entry originates in a study of molecular identifiers for immune sequencing clone quantification (dated by TCRdb to 2016 to 2018). With respect to the entire study: For a replicate experiment, RNA from roughly 20,000 or 100,000 naive CD8 T cells was divided into five aliquots, and four of the five aliquots were sequenced. This methods study benchmarked molecular-identifier clustering-based TCR repertoire sequencing (MIDCIRS) and TCR RNA copy counting, using CD8 T cells to do so.

The study at large found these results: The naive libraries included spiked-in Jurkat TCR RNA (fewer than eleven copies' worth), and this Jurkat TCR RNA is not part of the donor repertoire. Modeling estimated 3 to 3.5 recovered TCR RNA copies per cell, compared with roughly 10 by digital PCR, which implies roughly 30% capture efficiency. In CMV-specific effector cells, clones with more than 20 RNA copies accounted for over 99% of molecules, whereas in naive cells such clones accounted for under 1%. When barcode sub-clustering was omitted, TCR diversity was inflated by chimeric consensus sequences, with chimeras reaching as high as 47%. A single cell's worth of spiked-in Jurkat TCR RNA was reported detectable even among some 920,000 naive CD8 T cells. Highly expanded clone sizes could be underestimated because identical TCR molecules may share a barcode.

The library was generated by PCR. Sequencing was carried out with an Illumina HiSeq 4000. Bulk TCR libraries were prepared as previously described, using TCR primers listed in Table S5. Purification of total RNA was performed with the Qiagen AllPrep DNA/RNA kit. Before analysis, reads from multiple sequencing runs of the same library were pooled. Per the source publication's procedure: Only reads with exact TCR constant sequence were kept, trimmed to 150 nt, and grouped by their 12-nt molecular barcodes. Reads in each barcode group were sub-clustered using a 15% Levenshtein threshold, and a quality-weighted consensus sequence was built for each RNA molecule. Non-functional sequences were filtered out, along with any lower-count sequence sitting one edit away from another sequence. On the basis of fitting two negative binomial distributions, barcode sub-clusters with fewer than 20% of the maximum read count were discarded. Through fastp at Q25 and MiXCR, TCRdb rebuilt clones from the public reads, retaining in-frame beta chains. Here each entry gathers all rows of one CDR3 protein and keeps the most common genes and DNA. TCRdb's processing, not the authors', yielded these V and J calls. This sample lists more than 250,000 distinct CDR3 sequences; roughly 23% were detected once. 0.7% to 0.9% of the sample comes from the top ten.

Libraries of naive CD8 T cells were built from about 20,000 to 1,000,000 sorted cells, with 10%, 30% or 50% of the purified RNA used. Naive CD8 T cells, defined as CD8+CD4-CCR7+CD45RA+, were FACS-sorted into RLT Plus buffer on a BD FACSAria II. Approximately nine TCR copies' worth of Jurkat RNA were spiked into roughly 17,000-1,100,000 naive CD8 T cell samples to test detection sensitivity. Enrichment of CD8 T cells was performed with RosetteSep CD8+ T Cell Enrichment Cocktail and Ficoll-Paque, after which ACK red cell lysis was carried out. With termini counted, the CDR3 has 14 amino acids. The only DNA kept is the CDR3, 42 bases in frame from the first base. Germline trimming amounts to 0 bases on V and 5 bases on J, with 3 as the count of junction bases outside the gene matches. The germline V gene gives CDR1 as MGHRA and CDR2 as YSYEKL.

The sequence links TRBV4-1 to TRBJ2-5, and TRBD2 aligns with 7 junction nucleotides. Specimen: naive CD8+ T cells from blood, with Jurkat cell RNA spiked in. The cell subset or site label corresponds to: FACS-sorted CD8+CD4-CCR7+CD45RA+ naive T cells. The TCR comes from a human donor in good health. Some libraries in this study had Jurkat cell RNA spiked in. The DNA sequence reads TGCGCCAGCAGCCAAGATCGGGGGGTGGAGACCCAGTACTCC. Translation gives CASSQDRGVETQYS.